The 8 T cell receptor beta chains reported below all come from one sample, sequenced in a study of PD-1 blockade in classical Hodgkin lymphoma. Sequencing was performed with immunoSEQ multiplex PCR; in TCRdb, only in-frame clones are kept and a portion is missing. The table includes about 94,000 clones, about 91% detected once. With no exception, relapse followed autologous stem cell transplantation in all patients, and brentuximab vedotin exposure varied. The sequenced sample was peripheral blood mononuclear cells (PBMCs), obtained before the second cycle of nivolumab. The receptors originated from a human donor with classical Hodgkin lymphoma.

The CDR3 here is CASSLRLAGHTDTQYF. The DNA of the CDR3 is TGTGCCAGCAGTTTACGACTAGCGGGACACACAGATACGCAGTATTTT. The chain recombines TRBV28 with TRBJ2-3; 11 bases align to TRBD2. Germline V CDR1 and CDR2: MDHEN, SYDVKM. The CDR3 extends over 16 amino acids. The V gene end was trimmed by 2 bases and the J gene end by 2 bases; junction bases not matched to a gene: 3.

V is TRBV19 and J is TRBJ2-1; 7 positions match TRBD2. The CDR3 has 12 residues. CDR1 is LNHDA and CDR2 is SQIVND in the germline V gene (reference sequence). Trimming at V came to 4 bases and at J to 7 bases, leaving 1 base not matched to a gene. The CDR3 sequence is CASSTSGNEQFF. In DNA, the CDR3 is TGTGCCAGTAGTACTAGCGGTAATGAGCAGTTCTTC.

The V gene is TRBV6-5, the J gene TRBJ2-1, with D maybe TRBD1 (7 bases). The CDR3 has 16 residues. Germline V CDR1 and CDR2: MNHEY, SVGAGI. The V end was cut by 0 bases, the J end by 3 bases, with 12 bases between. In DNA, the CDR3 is TGTGCCAGCAGTTACTCGCCAGGGGGGATCTACAATGAGCAGTTCTTC. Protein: CASSYSPGGIYNEQFF.

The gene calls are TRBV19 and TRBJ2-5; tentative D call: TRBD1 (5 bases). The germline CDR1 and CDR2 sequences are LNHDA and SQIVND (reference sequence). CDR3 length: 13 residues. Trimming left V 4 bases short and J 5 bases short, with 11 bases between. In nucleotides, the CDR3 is TGTGCCAGTAGTAGCCCAGGGCTGGAGACCCAGTACTTC. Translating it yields CASSSPGLETQYF.

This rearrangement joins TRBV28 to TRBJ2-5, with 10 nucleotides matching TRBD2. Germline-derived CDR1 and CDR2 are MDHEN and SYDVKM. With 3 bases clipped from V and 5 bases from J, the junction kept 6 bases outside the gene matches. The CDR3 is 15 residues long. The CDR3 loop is CASSFPLAGDETQYF. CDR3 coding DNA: TGTGCCAGCAGTTTCCCCCTAGCGGGAGATGAGACCCAGTACTTC.

CDR3 sequence (DNA): TGTGCCAGCAGTTTAAGGTCGGGGGCAGCCAAAAACATTCAGTACTTC. Translating gives CASSLRSGAAKNIQYF. This sequence joins TRBV28 and TRBJ2-4, with D tentatively TRBD1 or TRBD2 (6 bases each). Germline V CDR1 and CDR2: MDHEN, SYDVKM. The CDR3 runs 16 residues. The V gene lost 2 bases and the J gene lost 0 bases, with 11 bases spanning the gap.

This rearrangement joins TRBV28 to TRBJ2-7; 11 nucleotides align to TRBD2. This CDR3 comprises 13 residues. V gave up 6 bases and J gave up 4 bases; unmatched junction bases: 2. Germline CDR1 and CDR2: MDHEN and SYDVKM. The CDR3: CASRLAGEYEQYF. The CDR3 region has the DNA TGTGCCAGCAGACTAGCGGGAGAGTACGAGCAGTACTTC.

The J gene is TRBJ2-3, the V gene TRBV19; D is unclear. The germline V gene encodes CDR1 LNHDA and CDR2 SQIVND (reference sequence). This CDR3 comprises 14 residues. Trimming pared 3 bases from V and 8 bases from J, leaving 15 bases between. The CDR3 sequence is CASSMEGLQVTQYF. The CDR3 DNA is TGTGCCAGTAGTATGGAAGGTCTCCAGGTTACGCAGTATTTT.